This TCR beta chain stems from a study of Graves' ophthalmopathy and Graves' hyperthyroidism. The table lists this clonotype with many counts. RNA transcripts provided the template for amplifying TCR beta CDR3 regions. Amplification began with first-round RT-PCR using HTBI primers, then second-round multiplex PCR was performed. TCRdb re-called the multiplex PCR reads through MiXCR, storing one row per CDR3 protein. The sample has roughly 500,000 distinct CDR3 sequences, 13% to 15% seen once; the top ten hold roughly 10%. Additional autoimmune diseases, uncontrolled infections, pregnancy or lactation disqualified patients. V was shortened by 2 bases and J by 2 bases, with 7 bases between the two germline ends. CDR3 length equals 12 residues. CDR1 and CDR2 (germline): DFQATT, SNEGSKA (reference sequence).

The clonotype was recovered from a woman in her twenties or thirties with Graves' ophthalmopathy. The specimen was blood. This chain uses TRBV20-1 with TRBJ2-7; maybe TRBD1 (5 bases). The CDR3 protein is CSARRQTYEQYF. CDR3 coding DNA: TGCAGTGCTAGACGACAGACCTACGAGCAGTACTTC.